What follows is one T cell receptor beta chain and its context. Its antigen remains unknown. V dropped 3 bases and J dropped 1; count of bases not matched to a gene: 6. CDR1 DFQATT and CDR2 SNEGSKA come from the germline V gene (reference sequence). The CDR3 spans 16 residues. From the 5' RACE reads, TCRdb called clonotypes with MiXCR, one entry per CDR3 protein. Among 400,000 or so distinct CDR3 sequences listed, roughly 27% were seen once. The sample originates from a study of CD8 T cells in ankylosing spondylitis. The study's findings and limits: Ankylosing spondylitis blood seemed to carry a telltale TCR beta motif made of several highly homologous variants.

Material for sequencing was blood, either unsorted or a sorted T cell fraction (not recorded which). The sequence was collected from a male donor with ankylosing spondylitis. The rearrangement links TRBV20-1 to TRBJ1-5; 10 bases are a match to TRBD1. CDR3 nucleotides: TGCAGTGCTAGGAGGACAGGGGGTTTCAGCAATCAGCCCCAGCATTTT. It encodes CSARRTGGFSNQPQHF.